Listed below are T cell receptor beta chains from one sample, sequenced in a study of T cells in Graves' hyperthyroidism and ophthalmopathy. TCRdb ran MiXCR on the multiplex PCR reads and lists one entry per CDR3 protein. The sample carries hundreds of thousands of distinct CDR3 sequences, roughly a sixth recorded once. The sample comprised blood. These receptors originate from a woman aged 18-29 years with Graves' hyperthyroidism. The CDR3 runs from the conserved cysteine through the conserved F or W. The D gene is left open where the match is weak. Clone size, where shown, is once, few, many, or a class for clones that have expanded.

TRBV29-1	TRBJ2-2	TRBD1	-	CSVGTGDTGELFF	TGCAGCGTCGGGACAGGGGACACCGGGGAGCTGTTTTTT
TRBV5-1	TRBJ1-1	TRBD1	few	CASSLALGTGSLFSEAFF	TGCGCCAGCAGCTTGGCCTTAGGGACAGGGAGTCTATTCTCTGAAGCTTTCTTT
TRBV7-2	TRBJ2-4	-	-	CAGDSHHLAKNIQYF	TGTGCCGGCGACAGCCACCATCTAGCCAAAAACATTCAGTACTTC
TRBV5-1	TRBJ2-1	TRBD1	many	CASSPGPGQGPNEQFF	TGCGCCAGCAGCCCAGGTCCGGGACAGGGCCCCAATGAGCAGTTCTTC
TRBV4-2	TRBJ2-5	-	-	CASSQEEQAKETQYF	TGTGCCAGCAGCCAAGAAGAGCAGGCAAAGGAGACCCAGTACTTC
TRBV4-1	TRBJ1-4	-	-	CASRLAPRDEKLFF	TGCGCCAGCAGGCTGGCTCCCAGGGATGAAAAACTGTTTTTT
TRBV20-1	TRBJ2-5	-	many	CSARSQSSLGNQETQYF	TGCAGTGCTCGAAGCCAATCCTCACTAGGTAACCAAGAGACCCAGTACTTC
TRBV24-1	TRBJ2-1	TRBD2	many	CATSDLGAGGRLNEQFF	TGTGCCACCAGTGATTTGGGAGCGGGAGGGCGTCTGAATGAGCAGTTCTTC
TRBV28	TRBJ2-3	TRBD2	-	CASSARGLAASTDTQYF	TGTGCCAGCAGTGCCAGGGGACTAGCGGCTAGCACAGATACGCAGTATTTT
TRBV9	TRBJ1-1	TRBD1	-	CASSVDPGQKNTEASF	TGTGCCAGCAGCGTAGATCCGGGACAGAAGAACACTGAAGCTTCCTTT
TRBV10-1	TRBJ1-3	-	few	CASSERTEGNTIYF	TGCGCCAGCAGTGAACGGACGGAAGGAAACACCATATATTTT
TRBV29-1	TRBJ2-7	-	-	CSVGHGAGGQYF	TGCAGCGTTGGTCACGGGGCAGGTGGGCAGTACTTC
TRBV2	TRBJ1-5	TRBD1	-	CASDAQGAHQPQHF	TGTGCCAGTGATGCCCAGGGGGCGCATCAGCCCCAGCATTTT
TRBV3-1	TRBJ1-6	-	few	CASSQEHTLHF	TGTGCCAGCAGCCAAGAGCACACCCTCCACTTT
TRBV27	TRBJ2-7	TRBD1	once	CASSSRQGALHEQYF	TGTGCCAGCAGTTCAAGACAGGGGGCTTTGCACGAGCAGTACTTC
TRBV7-3	TRBJ2-1	TRBD1	-	CASSNRQGIEQFF	TGTGCCAGCAGCAATAGACAGGGGATTGAGCAGTTCTTC
TRBV11-3	TRBJ2-6	-	-	CVSSSSSGANVLTF	TGTGTCAGCAGTTCGAGCTCTGGGGCCAACGTCCTGACTTTC
TRBV6-2/TRBV6-3	TRBJ2-1	TRBD2	many	CASSYQREYNEQFF	TGTGCCAGCAGTTACCAGCGGGAGTACAATGAGCAGTTCTTC
TRBV5-5	TRBJ2-2	TRBD2	once	CASSRNPGLPYTGELFF	TGTGCCAGCAGCAGGAACCCGGGACTACCCTACACCGGGGAGCTGTTTTTT
TRBV27	TRBJ2-1	-	-	CASSLSVGEVYNEQFF	TGTGCCAGCAGTTTATCGGTGGGAGAAGTCTACAATGAGCAGTTCTTC
TRBV28	TRBJ1-3	-	few	CASKLGTGNTIYF	TGTGCCAGCAAATTGGGTACTGGAAACACCATATATTTT
TRBV12-5	TRBJ2-3	-	-	CASGLVPPDTQYF	TGTGCTAGTGGTTTGGTACCCCCAGATACGCAGTATTTT
TRBV4-1	TRBJ2-4	TRBD2	-	CASSPGLAGGPAKNIQYF	TGCGCCAGCAGCCCGGGACTAGCGGGGGGGCCGGCCAAAAACATTCAGTACTTC
TRBV12-3/TRBV12-4	TRBJ2-2	-	many	CASSLQTGPNTGELFF	TGTGCCAGCAGCCTGCAGACAGGACCGAACACCGGGGAGCTGTTTTTT